The T cell receptor beta chain under discussion was sequenced for a study of OX40 agonist ivuxolimab in advanced cancers. The wider study: Allowance was made for prior anti-PD-1, anti-PD-L1 or anti-CTLA-4 therapy, and around 44% had some. Two patients with cutaneous melanoma and one with hepatocellular carcinoma, three in total, showed partial responses.

Libraries were prepared by immunoSEQ multiplex PCR; TCRdb keeps only in-frame clonotypes and omits some of them. The sample consists of about 80,000 clones, around nine tenths of them appearing once. Study-level findings and limits: Low clonal expansion, among the lowest seen, marked partial responders at 0.1-3.0 mg/kg.

In the case of this clone: No antigen is known for it.

The specimen comprised CD4+ or CD8+ T cells sorted from blood, sampled in a trial of the OX40 agonist ivuxolimab. This receptor was obtained from an adult with an advanced solid tumor such as melanoma, head and neck, liver or kidney cancer.

The CDR3 loop reads CASSYGGNTGELFF. CDR3 nucleotide sequence: TGTGCCAGCAGTTACGGTGGGAACACCGGGGAGCTGTTTTTT. The chain recombines TRBV6-6 with TRBJ2-2; D unclear. Trimming removed 2 bases at V and 1 base at J, with 5 bases between. The CDR3 contains 14 residues. The germline V gene encodes CDR1 MNHNY and CDR2 SVGAGI (reference sequence).